This T cell receptor beta chain is from a study of technical replicates of blood from several donors. As concerns this clone: The same CDR3 can be traced to other DNA sequences in this sample.

The CDR3 has 13 amino acids. Trimming cost V 3 bases and J 3 bases; bases outside gene matches: 1. Per germline, CDR1 MNHEY and CDR2 SMNVEV (reference sequence). Sequencing was performed with immunoSEQ multiplex PCR; in TCRdb, only in-frame clones are kept and a portion is missing. The data show some 80,000 clones, nearly 98% seen once. The chain links TRBV27 to TRBJ2-7, with 8 bases aligning to TRBD2. The clonotype was recovered from a human donor in good health. Sample: T cells isolated from PBMCs. The CDR3 DNA reads as TGTGCCAGCAGTTTCGGGACTAGCTACGAGCAGTACTTC. Amino acids: CASSFGTSYEQYF.